The rows below give T cell receptor beta chains drawn from one sample of a study of T cells in Graves' hyperthyroidism and ophthalmopathy. TCRdb analysed the multiplex PCR reads with MiXCR anew, one entry per CDR3 protein. The table records 400,000 to 500,000 distinct CDR3 sequences, approximately 15% of them present only once. Sequencing was done on a sample of blood. These receptors all stem from a man aged 18 to 30 with Graves' ophthalmopathy. Both conserved end residues are part of each CDR3. A D gene is named only where the DNA matches it firmly. Size values are once, few and many counts, or a class for expanded clones, and some rows have none.

d_gene: -; j_gene: TRBJ2-2; v_gene: TRBV11-2; abundance: many; CDR3nt: TGTGCCAGCAGCCCGACCTTTAGGGGGGCTGTCACCGGGGAGCTGTTTTTT; CDR3aa: CASSPTFRGAVTGELFF
d_gene: -; j_gene: TRBJ1-2; v_gene: TRBV12-3/TRBV12-4; abundance: many; CDR3nt: TGTGCCAGCAGTGCAGGTTTTAACTATGGCTACACCTTC; CDR3aa: CASSAGFNYGYTF
d_gene: -; j_gene: TRBJ2-3; v_gene: TRBV27; abundance: many; CDR3nt: TGTGCCAGCAGTCCATACAGCGCGGCAGATACGCAGTATTTT; CDR3aa: CASSPYSAADTQYF
d_gene: TRBD1; j_gene: TRBJ1-1; v_gene: TRBV20-1; abundance: many; CDR3nt: TGCAGTGCTAAGACAGGGGGGGTGCCTGAAGCTTTCTTT; CDR3aa: CSAKTGGVPEAFF
d_gene: TRBD2; j_gene: TRBJ2-3; v_gene: TRBV5-8; abundance: few; CDR3nt: TGTGCCAGCAGCTCGGGACTAGCGGGAGGGCCTGTAGATACGCAGTATTTT; CDR3aa: CASSSGLAGGPVDTQYF
d_gene: -; j_gene: TRBJ1-4; v_gene: TRBV18; abundance: many; CDR3nt: TGTGCCAGCTCACCGGATTTCGCGAGGAAACTGTTTTTT; CDR3aa: CASSPDFARKLFF
d_gene: TRBD2; j_gene: TRBJ2-1; v_gene: TRBV27; abundance: many; CDR3nt: TGTGCCAGCAGTTTACGAGGCGGGAGATCATACAATGAGCAGTTCTTC; CDR3aa: CASSLRGGRSYNEQFF
d_gene: TRBD1; j_gene: TRBJ1-2; v_gene: TRBV5-1; abundance: many; CDR3nt: TGCGCCAGCAGCTTGGATAGGGGACAGATCTATGGCTACACCTTC; CDR3aa: CASSLDRGQIYGYTF
d_gene: TRBD2; j_gene: TRBJ2-1; v_gene: TRBV7-2; abundance: -; CDR3nt: TGTGCCAGCAGATCTGGGACTAGCGGGAACTACAATGAGCAGTTCTTC; CDR3aa: CASRSGTSGNYNEQFF
d_gene: TRBD2; j_gene: TRBJ2-1; v_gene: TRBV7-6; abundance: few; CDR3nt: TGTGCCAGCAGCTTAGTGACTAGCGGGAGCCCGAAGTACAATGAGCAGTTCTTC; CDR3aa: CASSLVTSGSPKYNEQFF
d_gene: -; j_gene: TRBJ1-6; v_gene: TRBV11-2; abundance: many; CDR3nt: TGTGCCAGCAGCTCAGAAGGAGGGGCCCTTTATAATTCACCCCTCCACTTT; CDR3aa: CASSSEGGALYNSPLHF
d_gene: -; j_gene: TRBJ2-1; v_gene: TRBV27; abundance: many; CDR3nt: TGTGCCAGCAGTTCGAGCCTCGGAAATTACAATGAGCAGTTCTTC; CDR3aa: CASSSSLGNYNEQFF
d_gene: TRBD2; j_gene: TRBJ2-7; v_gene: TRBV28; abundance: few; CDR3nt: TGTGCCAGCAGTTTTTTCGGACTAGCGGGATTATACGAGCAGTACTTC; CDR3aa: CASSFFGLAGLYEQYF
d_gene: TRBD2; j_gene: TRBJ2-1; v_gene: TRBV7-9; abundance: many; CDR3nt: TGTGCCAGCAGCTTAGGACTAGCGGGGGTTGAGCAGTTCTTC; CDR3aa: CASSLGLAGVEQFF
d_gene: -; j_gene: TRBJ2-7; v_gene: TRBV20-1; abundance: many; CDR3nt: TGCAGTGCTAGTAACCTAGCTGATCGCGAGCAGTACTTC; CDR3aa: CSASNLADREQYF
d_gene: TRBD1; j_gene: TRBJ1-5; v_gene: TRBV18; abundance: many; CDR3nt: TGTGCCAGCTCATTGGGGACAGCTAATCAGCCCCAGCATTTT; CDR3aa: CASSLGTANQPQHF
d_gene: -; j_gene: TRBJ1-6; v_gene: TRBV7-9; abundance: few; CDR3nt: TGTGCCAGCAGCTTAGAACAGCACAATTCACCCCTCCACTTT; CDR3aa: CASSLEQHNSPLHF
d_gene: TRBD1; j_gene: TRBJ2-7; v_gene: TRBV10-1; abundance: few; CDR3nt: TGCGCCAGCAGTGACCCCGGGACAGGGCACGAGCAGTACTTC; CDR3aa: CASSDPGTGHEQYF
d_gene: TRBD1; j_gene: TRBJ1-1; v_gene: TRBV6-2/TRBV6-3; abundance: -; CDR3nt: TGTGCCAGCAGTTCCTTCTCGGGGACAGCGAACACTGAAGCTTTCTTT; CDR3aa: CASSSFSGTANTEAFF
d_gene: TRBD1; j_gene: TRBJ1-4; v_gene: TRBV7-6; abundance: many; CDR3nt: TGTGCCAGCAGCTTAGATGCAGGACAGGCTCGGGAAAAACTGTTTTTT; CDR3aa: CASSLDAGQAREKLFF
d_gene: TRBD2; j_gene: TRBJ2-1; v_gene: TRBV30; abundance: many; CDR3nt: TGTGCCTGGAGTGTACATGGACTAGCGGGGCATGTGTCCTACAATGAGCAGTTCTTC; CDR3aa: CAWSVHGLAGHVSYNEQFF
d_gene: TRBD1; j_gene: TRBJ1-2; v_gene: TRBV2; abundance: many; CDR3nt: TGTGCCAAGAACAGGGGTGACTATGGCTACACCTTC; CDR3aa: CAKNRGDYGYTF